This entry lists 22 T cell receptor beta chains sequenced from one sample in a study of shared clonotypes between healthy human individuals. The naive CD8 fraction comprised CD45RO-negative cells positively selected for CCR7 and excluded terminally differentiated effector memory CD45RA+ cells. Sequenced by immunoSEQ multiplex PCR; TCRdb stores in-frame clones only, minus some. The sample includes roughly 850,000 clones, roughly 96% of them seen just once. The sample taken for sequencing was naive CD8+ T cells sorted from blood. Receptors originate from a man younger than 40 in good health.

This clone was observed a handful of times. The chain couples TRBV19 to TRBJ2-1; no clear D. Trimming took 10 bases from V and 5 from J, leaving 6 bases between them. CDR3 size: 10 residues. CDR1 is LNHDA and CDR2 is SQIVND in the germline V gene (reference sequence). The CDR3, as DNA: TGTGCCACGAGGCACAATGAGCAGTTCTTC. Protein: CATRHNEQFF.

The chain couples TRBV10-3 to TRBJ2-7; TRBD2 matches 11 bases. Germline V gene data show CDR1 as ENHRY and CDR2 as SYGVKD. With V trimmed by 4 bases and J by 4 bases, 6 bases remained unmatched. There are 15 residues in the CDR3. CDR3 DNA: TGTGCCATCAGTGCGGGTAGCGGGAGGGCATACGAGCAGTACTTC. Amino acid sequence: CAISAGSGRAYEQYF.

This chain links TRBV7-7 with TRBJ2-7, with TRBD2 matching over 10 bases. The V and J ends lost 1 base and 7 bases, in that order; junction bases with no gene match: 10. CDR1 is SSHAT, CDR2 FNYEAQ, per germline (reference sequence). The CDR3 is 16 residues long. CDR3 region: CASSLGVPGLASEQYF. CDR3 in DNA: TGTGCCAGCAGCTTAGGGGTACCGGGACTAGCGTCGGAGCAGTACTTC.

The chain links TRBV5-6 to TRBJ2-7; TRBD2 aligns across 14 bases. CDR1 is SGHDT, CDR2 YYEEEE, per germline. With 4 bases clipped from V and 4 bases from J, the junction kept 7 bases outside the gene matches. This CDR3 contains 16 residues. The CDR3 coding sequence is TGTGCCAGCAGCCCTTCGACTAGCGGGAGGGCTTACGAGCAGTACTTC. It specifies CASSPSTSGRAYEQYF. The variable domain in full, with the rest retrieved from reference TRBV5-6 and TRBJ2-7, is DAGVTQSPTHLIKTRGQQVTLRCSPKSGHDTVSWYQQALGQGPQFIFQYYEEEERQRGNFPDRFSGHQFPNYSSELNVNALLLGDSALYLCASSPSTSGRAYEQYFGPGTRLTVT.

The rearrangement uses TRBV25-1 and TRBJ1-2; perhaps TRBD1 as D (5 bases). The germline V and J ends were trimmed by 2 bases and 6 bases, with 7 bases remaining between them. Germline V CDR1 and CDR2: MGHDK, SYGVNS. The length of the CDR3 is 12 residues. For the CDR3, the DNA is TGTGCCAGCAGTGAACAGGGCGATGGCTACACCTTC. Its protein product is CASSEQGDGYTF.

V usage is TRBV6-1 and J usage is TRBJ2-1; no definite D call. Germline V gene sequence: CDR1 MNHNS, CDR2 SASEGT. The ends were cut back, 1 base at V and 4 bases at J, with 14 bases in the middle. The CDR3 sequence is 16 residues long. As DNA, the CDR3 is TGTGCCAGCAGTGAAGTTGGTATGAGACCGTACAATGAGCAGTTCTTC. Amino acid sequence: CASSEVGMRPYNEQFF.

V and J are TRBV28 and TRBJ2-7; 8 positions match TRBD2. This CDR3 contains 14 residues. The V and J ends lost 4 bases and 5 bases, in that order; junction bases with no gene match: 7. Per the germline V gene, CDR1 is MDHEN and CDR2 is SYDVKM. The CDR3 sequence is CASSSSGSPHEQYF. The CDR3 coding sequence is TGTGCCAGCAGTTCGAGCGGGAGTCCCCACGAGCAGTACTTC.

The V and J genes are TRBV13 and TRBJ2-7, with D unclear. This CDR3 spans 12 amino acids. Germline loops: CDR1 PRHDT, CDR2 FYEKMQ (reference sequence). V lost 3 bases and J 7 bases, leaving 10 bases between the germline ends. The CDR3 region has the DNA TGTGCCAGCAGCTTCGAAGCGAGAGAGCAGTACTTC. This encodes CASSFEAREQYF.

This chain links TRBV28 with TRBJ2-4; the D call may be TRBD1 or TRBD2 (5 bases each). CDR1 is MDHEN and CDR2 is SYDVKM in the germline V gene. V lost 4 bases to trimming and J lost 1 base, with 26 bases between them. The CDR3 has 20 residues. CDR3 in DNA: TGTGCCAGCAGTTCCCCTAGGGACGGGGCCCCAAGGGGTGCCAAAAACATTCAGTACTTC. The encoded protein is CASSSPRDGAPRGAKNIQYF.

The rearrangement joins TRBV27 to TRBJ2-7; 8 nucleotides match TRBD2. Looked up from germline, CDR1 is MNHEY and CDR2 is SMNVEV (reference sequence). CDR3 size: 16 residues. Trimming removed 0 bases from V and 0 bases from J; junction bases left unmatched: 4. This CDR3 is CASSLSAGGISYEQYF. The DNA for the CDR3 is TGTGCCAGCAGTTTATCGGCGGGGGGTATCTCCTACGAGCAGTACTTC.

As regards this clone: The sample holds other DNA sequences that translate to the same CDR3. V usage is TRBV29-1 and J usage is TRBJ2-2; no definite D call. The CDR3 has 13 amino acids. The germline V gene has CDR1 SQVTM and CDR2 ANQGSEA. The germline V and J ends were trimmed by 3 bases and 1 base, with 6 bases remaining between them. The CDR3 spells CSVDGENTGELFF. DNA of the CDR3: TGCAGCGTTGACGGAGAGAACACCGGGGAGCTGTTTTTT.

CDR3 DNA sequence: TGTGCCACTTTGCTCCATACCGAAAACATTCAGTACTTC. Its translation is CATLLHTENIQYF. V is TRBV15 and J is TRBJ2-4; unclear D gene. Per germline, CDR1 LNHNV and CDR2 YYDKDF (reference sequence). This CDR3 is built from 13 residues. The V gene lost 9 bases and the J gene lost 5 bases, with 14 bases spanning the gap.

The rearrangement joins TRBV5-6 to TRBJ1-5; TRBD1 aligns across 7 bases. CDR1 and CDR2 (germline): SGHDT, YYEEEE. The CDR3 contains 17 residues. V lost 0 bases and J lost 4; bases outside the gene matches: 10. The CDR3 sequence: CASSLGPDRDGNQPQHF. The DNA for the CDR3 is TGTGCCAGCAGCTTGGGCCCCGACAGGGATGGGAATCAGCCCCAGCATTTT.

This chain uses TRBV29-1 with TRBJ1-2; D possibly corresponds to TRBD1 (5 bases). Germline values: CDR1 SQVTM, CDR2 ANQGSEA. V dropped 5 bases and J dropped 0 bases, with 13 bases sitting between them. CDR3 length: 14 amino acids. CDR3 in DNA: TGCAGCGTTTTTGGGACGGACCCTAACTATGGCTACACCTTC. This encodes CSVFGTDPNYGYTF.

The genes are TRBV5-1 and TRBJ2-7; TRBD2 might be the D (6 bases). V was cut by 5 bases and J by 3 bases, with 6 bases left in between. The CDR3 is made up of 11 amino acids. Germline CDR1 SGHRS, CDR2 YFSETQ. CDR3: CASRRDYEQYF. The CDR3, as DNA: TGCGCCAGCAGGCGGGACTACGAGCAGTACTTC. Filled out from reference TRBV5-1 and TRBJ2-7, the complete variable domain reads KAGVTQTPRYLIKTRGQQVTLSCSPISGHRSVSWYQQTPGQGLQFLFEYFSETQRNKGNFPGRFSGRQFSNSRSEMNVSTLELGDSALYLCASRRDYEQYFGPGTRLTVT.

In DNA form, the CDR3 reads TGTGCCAGCAGTTTTTACGAGGCCCGGAACACTGAAGCTTTCTTT. Translated, it gives CASSFYEARNTEAFF. V usage is TRBV27 and J usage is TRBJ1-1; D is uncertain. Germline-derived CDR1 and CDR2 are MNHEY and SMNVEV (reference sequence). The length of the CDR3 is 15 residues. V lost 3 bases and J 1 base, leaving 12 bases between the germline ends.

The chain uses TRBV7-9 and TRBJ2-1, with TRBD2 matching 9 bases. The CDR3 is made up of 13 amino acids. V lost 5 bases and J lost 7; bases outside the gene matches: 3. In germline, CDR1 is SEHNR, CDR2 FQNEAQ (reference sequence). CDR3 DNA: TGTGCCAGCAGCCCGACTAGCGGAAATGAGCAGTTCTTC. It yields the protein CASSPTSGNEQFF.

As regards this clone: This specimen includes other DNA sequences encoding the same CDR3. The CDR3 spells CASSPDEQYF. Written as DNA, the CDR3 is TGTGCCAGCAGCCCGGATGAGCAGTACTTC. The rearrangement links TRBV7-9 to TRBJ2-7; D remains unclear. V was cut by 5 bases and J by 7 bases, with 6 bases left in between. The germline V gene encodes CDR1 SEHNR and CDR2 FQNEAQ (reference sequence). The CDR3 has 10 amino acids.

This CDR3 reads CASSVWEDQETQYF. CDR3 sequence (DNA): TGTGCCAGCAGCGTGTGGGAGGATCAAGAGACCCAGTACTTC. V gene TRBV9 combines with J gene TRBJ2-5; D perhaps matches TRBD2 (6 bases). The germline gives CDR1 SGDLS, CDR2 YYNGEE. The ends were cut back, 2 bases at V and 2 bases at J, with 10 bases in the middle. The CDR3 is made up of 14 amino acids. The variable domain in full, completed from reference TRBV9 and TRBJ2-5, reads DSGVTQTPKHLITATGQRVTLRCSPRSGDLSVYWYQQSLDQGLQFLIQYYNGEERAKGNILERFSAQQFPDLHSELNLSSLELGDSALYFCASSVWEDQETQYFGPGTRLLVL.

The gene calls are TRBV7-8 and TRBJ2-3, with 7 bases fitting TRBD2. CDR1 SGHVS and CDR2 FQNEAQ come from the germline V gene. J was trimmed by 2 bases and V by 4 bases; bases with no gene match: 6. The CDR3 covers 15 residues. The CDR3 loop is CASSSRAGPTDTQYF. CDR3 DNA sequence: TGTGCCAGCAGCTCTCGAGCGGGGCCCACAGATACGCAGTATTTT.

The chain carries TRBV29-1 and TRBJ2-1; 8 bases are a match to TRBD2. This CDR3 spans 13 amino acids. The germline V gene has CDR1 SQVTM and CDR2 ANQGSEA. The ends lost 4 bases at V and 6 bases at J; junction bases unmatched: 5. This CDR3 reads CSVGGLVINEQFF. The CDR3 DNA reads as TGCAGCGTTGGGGGACTAGTGATCAATGAGCAGTTCTTC.

The chain links TRBV28 to TRBJ2-7; perhaps D is TRBD1 or TRBD2 (5 bases each). There are 15 residues in the CDR3. V lost 5 bases, J lost 2 bases, and 16 bases lay in between. Germline V lookup: CDR1 MDHEN, CDR2 SYDVKM. The CDR3 coding sequence is TGTGCCAGCAGTCAGACCGGGGCTATTACCTACGAGCAGTACTTC. The encoded protein is CASSQTGAITYEQYF. Combining the CDR3 with reference TRBV28 and TRBJ2-7 gives the whole variable domain DVKVTQSSRYLVKRTGEKVFLECVQDMDHENMFWYRQDPGLGLRLIYFSYDVKMKEKGDIPEGYSVSREKKERFSLILESASTNQTSMYLCASSQTGAITYEQYFGPGTRLTVT.